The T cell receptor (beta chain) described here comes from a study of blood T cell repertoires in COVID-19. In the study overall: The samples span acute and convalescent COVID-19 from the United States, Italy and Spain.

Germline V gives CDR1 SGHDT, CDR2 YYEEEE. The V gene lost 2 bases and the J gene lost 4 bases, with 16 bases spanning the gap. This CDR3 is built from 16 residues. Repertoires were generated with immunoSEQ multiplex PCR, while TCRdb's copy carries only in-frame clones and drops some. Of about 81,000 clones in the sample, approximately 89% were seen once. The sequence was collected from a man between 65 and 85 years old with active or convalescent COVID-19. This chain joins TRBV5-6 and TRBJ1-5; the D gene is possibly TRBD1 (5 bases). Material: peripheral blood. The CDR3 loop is CASSLGAWRGNQPQHF. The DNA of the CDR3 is TGTGCCAGCAGCTTAGGGGCCTGGAGGGGTAATCAGCCCCAGCATTTT.